This TCR beta chain was captured in a study of PD-1 blockade in classical Hodgkin lymphoma. Germline lookup yields CDR1 SGHKS and CDR2 YYEKEE (reference sequence). This CDR3 region has 18 residues. V was shortened by 0 bases and J by 0 bases, with 16 bases between the two germline ends. Findings of the study overall: CD4+ but not CD8+ TCR diversity rose significantly by C4D1.

The repertoire was sequenced with immunoSEQ multiplex PCR; TCRdb's copy has only in-frame clones and lacks some. The sample contains 40,000 to 65,000 clones, about 85% of which appear only once. A word on this clone: What it binds is unknown.

Every patient relapsed after autologous stem cell transplantation, and brentuximab vedotin exposure varied. This receptor was obtained from a human donor with classical Hodgkin lymphoma. The chain recombines TRBV5-5 with TRBJ1-3; D unclear. This material consisted of peripheral blood mononuclear cells (PBMCs), taken at baseline. This CDR3 reads CASSLGFGQASSGNTIYF. Written as DNA, the CDR3 is TGTGCCAGCAGCTTGGGCTTTGGGCAGGCGAGCTCTGGAAACACCATATATTTT.